This T cell receptor (beta chain) was sequenced in a study of shared clonotypes between healthy human individuals. Study-wide context: Two female and a few male donors aged 18 to 49 were enrolled.

It was CD45RO-negative cells, positively selected for CCR7, that made up naive CD8 cells, with terminally differentiated effector memory CD45RA+ cells excluded. Looked up from germline, CDR1 is MNHEY and CDR2 is SMNVEV (reference sequence). The CDR3 covers 12 residues. The V end was cut by 7 bases, the J end by 6 bases, with 12 bases between. The assay was immunoSEQ multiplex PCR, and TCRdb's table has in-frame clones only and misses some. Here the sample spans approximately 600,000 clones, roughly 95% being singletons. The V and J genes are TRBV27 and TRBJ1-1; D ambiguous. This sequence was found in a woman in her 30s in good health. The sample taken for sequencing was naive CD8+ T cells sorted from blood. CDR3 residues: CASKGIGPEAFF. The CDR3 DNA follows: TGTGCCAGCAAAGGGATAGGCCCTGAAGCTTTCTTT.